These 15 T cell receptor beta chains came from one sample sequenced in a study of T cells in Graves' hyperthyroidism and ophthalmopathy. The investigators amplified TCR beta CDR3 regions from RNA transcripts. A first-round RT-PCR of the TCR CDR3 used the HTBI primer set. TCRdb analysed the multiplex PCR reads with MiXCR anew, one entry per CDR3 protein. The repertoire has hundreds of thousands of distinct CDR3 sequences, 15% to 20% of them found once; the top ten carry 17%. The sequenced sample was blood. The receptors originated from a woman under 30 with Graves' ophthalmopathy.

This clonotype appeared a few times. The chain links TRBV4-1 to TRBJ1-1; 9 nucleotides agree with TRBD1. V shed 8 bases and J 1 base; nucleotides not matched to a gene: 8. The CDR3 totals 15 residues. Per the germline V gene, CDR1 is MGHRA and CDR2 is YSYEKL. CDR3 coding DNA: TGCGCCAGCGTCGACAGGGGGTCGTCGAACACTGAAGCTTTCTTT. Translated: CASVDRGSSNTEAFF.

Many counts were recorded for this clonotype. V is TRBV6-1 and J is TRBJ2-7, with 10 positions matching TRBD1. This CDR3 has 13 residues. CDR1 is MNHNS and CDR2 is SASEGT in the germline V gene. V lost 7 bases and J lost 5; bases outside the gene matches: 5. The CDR3 is CASTRTGGDEQYF. DNA of the CDR3: TGTGCCAGCACCCGGACAGGGGGTGACGAGCAGTACTTC.

This chain uses TRBV30 with TRBJ2-7; D is unresolved. V lost 3 bases, J lost 7 bases, and 16 bases lay in between. Per germline, CDR1 GTSNPN and CDR2 SVGIG (reference sequence). This CDR3 has 13 amino acids. CDR3 nucleotides: TGTGCCTGGAGCAGAGACCCCTTCGGTGAGCAGTACTTC. Protein: CAWSRDPFGEQYF.

This clonotype was detected many times. This chain uses TRBV7-9 with TRBJ2-7; D ambiguous. This CDR3 has 13 amino acids. The germline CDR1 and CDR2 sequences are SEHNR and FQNEAQ (reference sequence). Deletions cut 5 bases from V and 1 base from J, with 9 bases between. This CDR3 is CASSPPTSYEQYF. The CDR3 coding sequence is TGTGCCAGCAGCCCTCCCACGTCCTACGAGCAGTACTTC.

The chain uses TRBV28 and TRBJ2-7; 8 nucleotides line up with TRBD2. J was trimmed by 1 base and V by 6 bases; bases with no gene match: 17. CDR1 MDHEN and CDR2 SYDVKM come from the germline V gene. This CDR3 region has 18 residues. The CDR3 nucleotides are TGTGCCAGCAGGTTGACTGGACTAGCCAGCCATAAGTCCTACGAGCAGTACTTC. Residues: CASRLTGLASHKSYEQYF.

This clonotype appeared many times. The gene calls are TRBV20-1 and TRBJ1-2; TRBD1 might be the D (6 bases). V lost 3 bases, J lost 5 bases, and 10 bases lay in between. Germline V gene lookup returns CDR1 DFQATT and CDR2 SNEGSKA (reference sequence). The CDR3 contains 12 residues. In DNA form, the CDR3 reads TGCAGTGCTAGGGACAGCGCTTATGGCTACACCTTC. This translates into CSARDSAYGYTF.

The chain carries TRBV4-3 and TRBJ2-7; D call uncertain. V lost 0 bases and J 0 bases, leaving 12 bases between the germline ends. Germline CDR1 is LGHNA and CDR2 is YSLEER. CDR3 size: 16 residues. CDR3 sequence: CASSQDASGPSYEQYF. In DNA, the CDR3 is TGCGCCAGCAGCCAAGACGCTTCCGGCCCCTCCTACGAGCAGTACTTC.

This clonotype was seen at least ten times. This CDR3 is CASRPPRESGNTEAFF. For the CDR3, the DNA is TGTGCCAGCCGACCCCCACGGGAGTCAGGGAACACTGAAGCTTTCTTT. This chain joins TRBV28 and TRBJ1-1; D call uncertain. Per the germline V gene, CDR1 is MDHEN and CDR2 is SYDVKM. The CDR3 totals 16 residues. V gave up 8 bases and J gave up 1 base, with 20 bases separating them.

This clonotype has ten or more counts. The J gene is TRBJ2-1, the V gene TRBV30, with a tentative D call TRBD1 (5 bases). Germline assignment: CDR1 GTSNPN and CDR2 SVGIG (reference sequence). V lost 2 bases and J 9 bases, leaving 11 bases between the germline ends. The length of the CDR3 is 12 residues. The CDR3 sequence is CAWSRLGVEQFF. The CDR3, as DNA: TGTGCCTGGAGTCGCCTAGGGGTTGAGCAGTTCTTC.

The gene calls are TRBV19 and TRBJ2-1; D remains unclear. The V end was cut by 5 bases, the J end by 10 bases, with 12 bases between. This CDR3 is 12 amino acids long. Germline-derived CDR1 and CDR2 are LNHDA and SQIVND (reference sequence). This chain's CDR3 is CASSFRSEEQFF. The CDR3 DNA follows: TGTGCCAGTAGTTTCCGGAGTGAAGAGCAGTTCTTC.

The DNA of the CDR3 is TGTGCCAGTAGTACCATCTTCTTGACAGGGCGAACCGGGGAGCTGTTTTTT. This codes for CASSTIFLTGRTGELFF. The chain is built from TRBV19 and TRBJ2-2; 7 positions agree with TRBD1. The CDR3 is 17 residues long. The trim removed 4 bases at V and 5 bases at J, leaving 13 bases unmatched. Germline V gene data show CDR1 as LNHDA and CDR2 as SQIVND (reference sequence).

The CDR3 reads CASTGPAHREAFF. The CDR3 DNA reads as TGTGCCAGCACGGGACCGGCTCATCGTGAAGCTTTCTTT. The chain recombines TRBV19 with TRBJ1-1; TRBD1 is a possible D gene (5 bases). V lost 9 bases and J lost 7, with 18 bases in between. The CDR3 has 13 residues. CDR1 is LNHDA and CDR2 is SQIVND in the germline V gene (reference sequence). Full variable domain (outside the CDR3, taken from reference TRBV19 and TRBJ1-1): DGGITQSPKYLFRKEGQNVTLSCEQNLNHDAMYWYRQDPGQGLRLIYYSQIVNDFQKGDIAEGYSVSREKKESFPLTVTSAQKNPTAFYLCASTGPAHREAFFGQGTRLTVV.

In this sample, this clonotype turned up many times. The chain is built from TRBV6-1 and TRBJ2-5; TRBD2 aligns across 15 bases. Germline CDR1 and CDR2: MNHNS and SASEGT. V lost 4 bases, J lost 4 bases, and 7 bases stayed unmatched. This CDR3 contains 17 residues. As DNA, the CDR3 is TGTGCCAGCAGTGCCTGGACTAGCGGGGGGGCTACAGAGACCCAGTACTTC. It is translated as CASSAWTSGGATETQYF.

This clonotype has a handful of counts. This chain joins TRBV15 and TRBJ1-5; D is undetermined. The germline gives CDR1 LNHNV, CDR2 YYDKDF (reference sequence). The V and J ends lost 0 bases and 10 bases respectively, with 7 bases between them. The CDR3 is 12 residues long. CDR3 DNA: TGTGCCACCAGCAGAGATCCCACACCCCAGCATTTT. It codes for CATSRDPTPQHF.

This clonotype was recorded a few times. CDR3 sequence reads: CASSPPSYSGANVLTF. The CDR3 region has the DNA TGTGCCAGCAGCCCACCCTCTTACTCTGGGGCCAACGTCCTGACTTTC. This rearrangement joins TRBV7-9 to TRBJ2-6; D not certain. CDR3 length: 16 residues. Germline CDR1 reads SEHNR; CDR2 reads FQNEAQ (reference sequence). V lost 5 bases and J lost 0, with 11 bases in between.